The entry below gives a single T cell receptor (beta chain) sequence along with its context. This clonotype was detected only a few times. Its antigen is unknown. One base away there is no much larger clone; base qualities are not given. The sample is drawn from a study of T cells in Graves' hyperthyroidism and ophthalmopathy (dated 2019 in TCRdb). About the investigation overall: Peripheral blood was collected at initial diagnosis, before any treatment. A discovery cohort of around 98 patients, 43 with Graves' ophthalmopathy and about 58 with stable Graves' hyperthyroidism, was used to find distinguishing TCR V-J signatures. The paper reports TCR Vbeta CDR3 sequencing of approximately 140 peripheral blood samples: under 45 ophthalmopathy, under 85 hyperthyroidism and around 17 progressor patients. In six Graves' hyperthyroidism patients, the study also compared T-cell repertoires from thyroid tissue with T-cell repertoires from blood. After blood sampling, hyperthyroidism patients were treated with methimazole at a starting dose of 30 mg daily, and ophthalmopathy patients were treated with high-dose intravenous methylprednisolone. Whether ophthalmopathy could be predicted prospectively was tested in an independent validation cohort made up of roughly 19 hyperthyroidism patients plus 17 patients who later progressed to ophthalmopathy. The 100 or so discovery patients were randomly split 7:3 into training and test sets.

The hyperthyroidism patients were between 18 and 65 years old and newly diagnosed, with a disease duration of less than 2 months. Any patient with an uncontrolled infection, another autoimmune disease, pregnancy or lactation was excluded. Diagnoses relied on clinical symptoms, serum thyroxine and TRAb, thyroid ultrasound and orbital computed tomography. Blood from progressor patients was collected at the time of first diagnosis with hyperthyroidism, before any ophthalmopathy symptoms had appeared. Ficoll-Paque density gradient centrifugation was used to isolate PBMCs from around 10 ml of fresh peripheral blood. Progressor patients were first diagnosed with Graves' hyperthyroidism and then developed ophthalmopathy during follow-up. Total RNA was extracted with Trizol reagent, and quality was checked on an Agilent 2100 Bioanalyzer. The TCR beta CDR3 regions were amplified from RNA transcripts. A first-round RT-PCR of the TCR CDR3 used the HTBI primer set with the Qiagen OneStep RT-PCR kit. A second multiplex PCR round built the libraries, followed by size selection and purification. The libraries were sequenced on an Illumina HiSeq2000 using paired-end 100 bp reads. Processing in the source paper ran as follows. SOAPnuke was used to process the raw data, with reads discarded if the reads contained adapters or uncalled bases, had a mean Phred below 15, or lacked an exact constant-primer or identifier match. High-quality paired reads were merged with COPE v1.2.5, and unique nucleotide sequences were defined as clonotypes. MiTCR v1.1 was used to align clonotypes to the IMGT TRBV, TRBD and TRBJ reference segments. Analysis was restricted to V-J combinations with a frequency above 0.0001, which covered about 99% of repertoires. A TCS score was defined as the ratio of F50 (clonal expansion) to E x V (chaos), with BLOSUM62-based TCRdist applied between CDR3 peptides within each V-J. Welch's t-statistics and random forest reduced around 510 V-J features to roughly 13, which were used in a naive Bayes classifier (R e1071). Through fastp at Q25 and MiXCR, TCRdb rebuilt clones from the public reads, retaining in-frame beta chains. Rows are combined by CDR3 protein, so each entry shows the most common genes and DNA. The V and J calls and clone size are TCRdb's, not the authors'. The sample table lists hundreds of thousands of distinct CDR3 sequences, roughly a sixth of them with a count of one. Roughly 17% of the sample is in the top ten clones.

Cut back by 2 bases and 7 bases, the V and J ends lie 11 bases apart. From the cysteine up to the phenylalanine, the CDR3 has a length of 14 residues. Just CDR3 DNA is preserved here, 42 bases in frame from base 1. CDR1 and CDR2 (MNHEY, SMNVEV) derive from the germline V gene (reference sequence). Beyond this particular receptor, the publication reports: No statistical method was used to fix the sample size in advance, and group allocation was not hidden from the investigators. In validation, the model predicted progression to ophthalmopathy with around 71% sensitivity and roughly 75% specificity, a median of approximately 6.7 months before onset. In cross-validation, a model built on a 13 V-J signature told ophthalmopathy apart from stable hyperthyroidism with under 90% sensitivity and approximately 84% specificity, and in testing the same model reached 80%/75%. Blood samples also contained most of the expanded thyroid clonotypes (frequency above 0.001), which suggests that blood repertoires may reflect thyroid immune responses.

Source material: blood. The V and J genes are TRBV27 and TRBJ1-4; confidence is insufficient to name the D gene. This TCR came from a woman between 50 and 59 years old with Graves' hyperthyroidism that later progressed to Graves' ophthalmopathy. The CDR3 protein is CASSLRAGGEKLFF. At the DNA level, the sequence is TGTGCCAGCAGTTTACGGGCAGGCGGTGAAAAACTGTTTTTT.